The rows below give T cell receptor beta chains drawn from one sample of a study of blood T cell repertoires in COVID-19. TCRdb's table, derived via immunoSEQ multiplex PCR, lists solely in-frame clones and lacks some. Of roughly 100,000 clones listed, 85% were seen once; the top ten hold approximately 2%. Sequenced material: peripheral blood. The origin of the receptors is a woman aged 70-85 years with active or convalescent COVID-19. Each CDR3 is given with its conserved first and last residue. Each record gives: CDR3 DNA, CDR3 protein, D gene, V gene, clone size, J gene. D genes are given only for firm matches. Some rows have no size entry. The others give once, few or many, or a class for an expanded clone.

CDR3nt: TGTGCCAGCAAGACTAGCGGTACCACAGATACGCAGTATTTT
CDR3aa: CASKTSGTTDTQYF
d_gene: TRBD2
v_gene: TRBV2
abundance: -
j_gene: TRBJ2-3

CDR3nt: TGTGCCTGGGCCTCCGGGACAGGATATGGCTACACCTTC
CDR3aa: CAWASGTGYGYTF
d_gene: TRBD1
v_gene: TRBV30
abundance: -
j_gene: TRBJ1-2

CDR3nt: TGCGCCAGCACCCCCTTTGCGGACACTGAAGCTTTCTTT
CDR3aa: CASTPFADTEAFF
d_gene: -
v_gene: TRBV10-2
abundance: -
j_gene: TRBJ1-1

CDR3nt: TGTGCCAGCTCACCACTAGGGGCAAGCACAGATACGCAGTATTTT
CDR3aa: CASSPLGASTDTQYF
d_gene: -
v_gene: TRBV18
abundance: -
j_gene: TRBJ2-3

CDR3nt: TGCGCCAGCAGCTTGGAGGGGCGCTACGAGCAGTACTTC
CDR3aa: CASSLEGRYEQYF
d_gene: -
v_gene: TRBV5-1
abundance: -
j_gene: TRBJ2-7

CDR3nt: TGCGCCAGCGCCAACCCGGGAAGTTACAATGAGCAGTTCTTC
CDR3aa: CASANPGSYNEQFF
d_gene: -
v_gene: TRBV5-1
abundance: -
j_gene: TRBJ2-1

CDR3nt: TGTGCCAGCAGCTTACAGGTCACCTACGAGCAGTACTTC
CDR3aa: CASSLQVTYEQYF
d_gene: -
v_gene: TRBV7-2
abundance: -
j_gene: TRBJ2-7

CDR3nt: TGTGCCAGCACCCCTATGGCAGGGGCACCCCTCCACTTT
CDR3aa: CASTPMAGAPLHF
d_gene: -
v_gene: TRBV7-8
abundance: once
j_gene: TRBJ1-6

CDR3nt: TGTGCCAGCAGCTTAGGGTCGGCCAGGGGCAACAATGAGCAGTTCTTC
CDR3aa: CASSLGSARGNNEQFF
d_gene: -
v_gene: TRBV7-8
abundance: -
j_gene: TRBJ2-1

CDR3nt: TGTGCCAGCTCACCAAGACAGGGGACGAACACCGGGGAGCTGTTTTTT
CDR3aa: CASSPRQGTNTGELFF
d_gene: TRBD1
v_gene: TRBV18
abundance: -
j_gene: TRBJ2-2